This is a list of T cell receptor beta chains from one sample in a study of blood T cell repertoires in COVID-19. Sequencing was performed with immunoSEQ multiplex PCR; in TCRdb, only in-frame clones are kept and a portion is missing. The sample contains under 200,000 clones, roughly 80% of which appear only once. The sample was peripheral blood. All receptors derive from a woman aged 70-85 years with COVID-19, enrolled during active disease. Both conserved end residues are part of each CDR3. A D gene is named only where the DNA matches it firmly. The size field is filled for only some rows; it gives once, few, many or a size class.

TRBJ1-1	TRBV4-1	.	.	CASSQDRGAPQEAFF	TGCGCCAGCAGCCAAGATCGGGGGGCTCCCCAAGAGGCTTTCTTT
TRBJ2-1	TRBV2	.	TRBD2	CASKTGTINYNEQFF	TGTGCCAGCAAAACCGGGACTATAAACTACAATGAGCAGTTCTTC
TRBJ1-2	TRBV7-2	few	.	CASTLGGGLGYGYTF	TGTGCCAGCACCCTGGGGGGGGGACTTGGGTATGGCTACACCTTC
TRBJ2-5	TRBV7-8	.	.	CASSSTGGTQYF	TGTGCCAGCAGCTCGACTGGAGGGACCCAGTACTTC
TRBJ2-7	TRBV5-1	.	.	CASSLTLGLRYEQYF	TGCGCCAGCAGCTTGACGCTAGGTCTTCGCTACGAGCAGTACTTC
TRBJ2-5	TRBV11-3	.	.	CASSLGLGETQYF	TGTGCCAGCAGCTTGGGACTTGGGGAGACCCAGTACTTC
TRBJ1-1	TRBV6-1	.	.	CASSELVPGAEAFF	TGTGCCAGCAGTGAATTGGTTCCAGGCGCTGAAGCTTTCTTT
TRBJ1-3	TRBV7-2	.	.	CASSLKGGSGNTIYF	TGTGCCAGCAGCTTAAAAGGAGGCTCTGGAAACACCATATATTTT
TRBJ2-1	TRBV19	.	.	CASSMTQWSYNEQFF	TGTGCCAGTAGTATGACTCAGTGGTCCTACAATGAGCAGTTCTTC
TRBJ2-7	TRBV11-2	.	TRBD2	CASSLQGLAGALEEQYF	TGTGCCAGCAGCTTACAGGGACTAGCGGGAGCCCTAGAGGAGCAGTACTTC
TRBJ2-7	TRBV5-6	.	.	CASSLQYEQYF	TGTGCCAGCAGCTTACAGTACGAGCAGTACTTC
TRBJ1-5	TRBV28	.	.	CASAYSTTGNRGQPQHF	TGTGCCAGCGCATACTCCACTACAGGTAACCGAGGACAGCCCCAGCATTTT
TRBJ2-1	TRBV6-5	.	.	CASSQDSGAYNEQFF	TGTGCCAGCAGTCAGGACTCCGGGGCCTACAATGAGCAGTTCTTC
TRBJ2-3	TRBV3-1/TRBV3-2	.	TRBD2	CASSQGPSGSKDTQYF	TGTGCCAGCAGCCAAGGTCCTAGCGGGAGTAAGGATACGCAGTATTTT
TRBJ1-1	TRBV5-1	.	.	CASSLDQASEAFF	TGCGCCAGCAGCTTGGACCAGGCATCTGAAGCTTTCTTT
TRBJ1-1	TRBV7-3	.	.	CASSLHRDTEAFF	TGTGCCAGCAGCTTACATCGGGACACTGAAGCTTTCTTT
TRBJ1-5	TRBV27	.	TRBD1	CASSPIGGHQPQHF	TGTGCCAGCAGTCCTATAGGGGGCCATCAGCCCCAGCATTTT
TRBJ1-1	TRBV5-1	once	TRBD1	CASSVDRGYRNTEAFF	TGCGCCAGCAGCGTGGACAGGGGGTACAGGAACACTGAAGCTTTCTTT
TRBJ1-2	TRBV7-9	.	.	CASSLVREEGYTF	TGTGCCAGCAGCTTAGTGCGGGAAGAAGGCTACACCTTC
TRBJ1-5	TRBV27	.	TRBD1	CASSLGTGIIQPQHF	TGTGCCAGCAGTTTGGGGACAGGGATTATTCAGCCCCAGCATTTT
TRBJ1-4	TRBV28	.	.	CASGPLVGGEKLFF	TGTGCCAGCGGCCCCCTCGTGGGGGGTGAAAAACTGTTTTTT
TRBJ2-1	TRBV6-5	.	TRBD1	CASGQGVWIKFF	TGTGCCAGCGGGCAGGGGGTCTGGATTAAGTTCTTC
TRBJ2-2	TRBV27	.	TRBD2	CASSGTSGSVTGELFF	TGTGCCAGCAGCGGGACTAGCGGGAGTGTCACCGGGGAGCTGTTTTTT
TRBJ1-5	TRBV6-5	.	.	CASSGQRGQPQHF	TGTGCCAGCAGCGGACAGAGGGGACAGCCCCAGCATTTT
TRBJ2-2	TRBV27	.	.	CASSPDRNTGELFF	TGTGCCAGCAGTCCAGACAGGAACACCGGGGAGCTGTTTTTT
TRBJ1-6	TRBV19	few	.	CASRTATNSPLHF	TGTGCCAGTAGGACAGCCACTAATTCACCCCTCCACTTT
TRBJ1-2	TRBV6-1	.	.	CASSEVPLINYGYTF	TGTGCCAGCAGTGAAGTCCCACTTATTAACTATGGCTACACCTTC
TRBJ1-1	TRBV27	few	TRBD1	CASRRQGPSPEAFF	TGTGCCAGCAGGCGACAGGGACCCTCCCCTGAAGCTTTCTTT
TRBJ1-6	TRBV7-8	.	TRBD1	CASSLDDRGSSPLHF	TGTGCCAGCAGCTTAGACGACAGGGGAAGCTCACCCCTCCACTTT
TRBJ2-5	TRBV18	.	.	CASSPVTGVQETQYF	TGTGCCAGCTCACCCGTAACGGGAGTCCAAGAGACCCAGTACTTC
TRBJ1-1	TRBV10-3	.	.	CAIRMTTTEGNTEAFF	TGTGCCATCAGGATGACGACTACCGAGGGGAACACTGAAGCTTTCTTT
TRBJ2-7	TRBV29-1	.	TRBD1	CSVSSRTGATYEQYF	TGCAGCGTTTCTTCGAGGACAGGGGCGACCTACGAGCAGTACTTC
TRBJ2-7	TRBV3-1/TRBV3-2	.	TRBD2	CASSQGGGRQKNYEQYF	TGTGCCAGCAGCCAAGGCGGGGGACGGCAAAAAAACTACGAGCAGTACTTC
TRBJ1-5	TRBV6-1	.	.	CASSAPTGFLNQPQHF	TGTGCCAGCAGTGCACCGACAGGTTTCCTTAATCAGCCCCAGCATTTT
TRBJ1-5	TRBV6-5	.	TRBD1	CASSPDRSKPQHF	TGTGCCAGCAGCCCGGACAGGTCTAAGCCCCAGCATTTT
TRBJ2-1	TRBV7-6	.	.	CASSSQDEQFF	TGTGCCAGCAGCTCACAGGATGAGCAGTTCTTC
TRBJ1-2	TRBV30	.	TRBD1	CAWSVPGTDGYTF	TGTGCCTGGAGTGTACCCGGGACAGACGGCTACACCTTC
TRBJ2-3	TRBV7-2	.	TRBD2	CASSSQRGTTDTQYF	TGTGCCAGCAGCTCTCAGCGGGGAACCACAGATACGCAGTATTTT
TRBJ2-1	TRBV28	.	TRBD1	CASSFLGQGQNNEQFF	TGTGCCAGCAGTTTCCTAGGACAGGGGCAAAACAATGAGCAGTTCTTC
TRBJ1-2	TRBV13	.	TRBD1	CASSQGAQGYTF	TGTGCCAGCAGCCAGGGGGCGCAAGGCTACACCTTC
TRBJ1-3	TRBV7-9	once	.	CASGGHSGNTIYF	TGTGCCAGCGGCGGCCACTCTGGAAACACCATATATTTT
TRBJ1-4	TRBV7-2	few	.	CASSLGGGANEKLFF	TGTGCCAGCAGCTTAGGTGGAGGGGCTAATGAAAAACTGTTTTTT
TRBJ2-5	TRBV29-1	.	TRBD2	CSGQRGVIEETQYF	TGCAGCGGACAGCGGGGGGTCATTGAAGAGACCCAGTACTTC
TRBJ2-1	TRBV19	.	.	CASRLGSSYNEQFF	TGTGCCAGTAGATTGGGGAGCTCCTACAATGAGCAGTTCTTC
TRBJ2-3	TRBV27	.	TRBD2	CASRAGSNILSGRADTQYF	TGTGCCAGCAGGGCTGGATCTAATATTCTGAGCGGGAGGGCAGATACGCAGTATTTT
TRBJ1-1	TRBV12-5	.	.	CASAIRGTEAFF	TGTGCTAGTGCTATTAGGGGAACTGAAGCTTTCTTT